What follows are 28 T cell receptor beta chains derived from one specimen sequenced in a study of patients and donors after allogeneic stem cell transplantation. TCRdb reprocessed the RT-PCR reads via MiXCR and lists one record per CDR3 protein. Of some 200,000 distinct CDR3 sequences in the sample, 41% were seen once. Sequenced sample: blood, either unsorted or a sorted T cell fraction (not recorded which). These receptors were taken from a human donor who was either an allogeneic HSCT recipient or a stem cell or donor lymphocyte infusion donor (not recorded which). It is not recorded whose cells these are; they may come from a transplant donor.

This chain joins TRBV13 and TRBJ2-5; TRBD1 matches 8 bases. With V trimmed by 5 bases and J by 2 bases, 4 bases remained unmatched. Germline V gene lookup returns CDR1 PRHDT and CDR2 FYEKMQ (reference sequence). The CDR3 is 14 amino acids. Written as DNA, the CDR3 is TGTGCCAGCAGCCAAAGGACAGGGCAAGAGACCCAGTACTTC. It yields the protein CASSQRTGQETQYF.

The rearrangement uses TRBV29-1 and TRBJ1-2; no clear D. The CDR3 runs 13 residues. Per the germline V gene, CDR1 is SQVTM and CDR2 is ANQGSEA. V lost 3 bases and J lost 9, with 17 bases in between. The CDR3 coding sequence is TGCAGCGTTGAGGGAGACTTCTCGAGCCGCTACACCTTC. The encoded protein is CSVEGDFSSRYTF.

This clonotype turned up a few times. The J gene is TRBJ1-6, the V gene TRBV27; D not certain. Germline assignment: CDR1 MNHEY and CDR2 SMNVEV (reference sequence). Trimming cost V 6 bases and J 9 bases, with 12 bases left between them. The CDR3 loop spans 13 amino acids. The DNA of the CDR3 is TGTGCCAGCAGCCCCCGCATCGGTTCACCCCTCCACTTT. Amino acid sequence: CASSPRIGSPLHF.

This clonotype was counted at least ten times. CDR3 loop: CAGKQGYYGYTF. CDR3 coding DNA: TGTGCCGGAAAACAGGGCTACTATGGCTACACCTTC. This chain links TRBV7-2 with TRBJ1-2; possible D gene TRBD1, 6 bases. V was clipped by 11 bases and J by 3 bases, with 13 bases between them. The germline gives CDR1 SGHTA, CDR2 FQGNSA. CDR3 size: 12 residues. The full variable domain, completed using reference TRBV7-2 and TRBJ1-2, is GAGVSQSPSNKVTEKGKDVELRCDPISGHTALYWYRQSLGQGLEFLIYFQGNSAPDKSGLPSDRFSAERTGGSVSTLTIQRTQQEDSAVYLCAGKQGYYGYTFGSGTRLTVV.

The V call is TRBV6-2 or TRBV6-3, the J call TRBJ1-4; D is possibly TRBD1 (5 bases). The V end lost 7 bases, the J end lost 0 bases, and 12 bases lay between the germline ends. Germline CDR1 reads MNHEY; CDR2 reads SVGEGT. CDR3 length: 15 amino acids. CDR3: CASNPGPTTNEKLFF. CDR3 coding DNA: TGTGCCAGCAATCCGGGACCTACAACTAATGAAAAACTGTTTTTT.

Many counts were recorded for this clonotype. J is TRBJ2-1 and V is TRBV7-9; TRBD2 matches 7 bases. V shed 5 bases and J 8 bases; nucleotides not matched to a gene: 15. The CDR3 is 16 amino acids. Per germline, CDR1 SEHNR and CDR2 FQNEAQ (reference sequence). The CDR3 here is CASSGGPGLSYDEQFF. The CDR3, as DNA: TGTGCCAGCAGCGGGGGTCCGGGACTATCTTACGATGAGCAGTTCTTC.

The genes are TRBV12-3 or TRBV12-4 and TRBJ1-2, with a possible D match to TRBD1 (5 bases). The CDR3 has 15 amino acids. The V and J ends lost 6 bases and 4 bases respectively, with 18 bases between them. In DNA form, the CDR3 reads TGTGCCAGCAGCCCTTCTGGCCAGGGTGGCTATGGCTACACCTTC. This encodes CASSPSGQGGYGYTF.

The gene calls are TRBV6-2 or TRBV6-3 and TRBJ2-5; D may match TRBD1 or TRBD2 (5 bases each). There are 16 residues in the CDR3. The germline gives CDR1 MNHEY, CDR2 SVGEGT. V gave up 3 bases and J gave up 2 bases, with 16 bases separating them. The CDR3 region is CASSYRVGTLQETQYF. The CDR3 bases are TGTGCCAGCAGTTATAGAGTCGGGACGCTTCAAGAGACCCAGTACTTC.

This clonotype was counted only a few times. The CDR3 nucleotides read TGTGCCACCAGCAGTCGGGACAGCTCCTACGAGCAGTACTTC. This gives the protein CATSSRDSSYEQYF. The rearrangement uses TRBV15 and TRBJ2-7; TRBD1 agrees at 7 bases. Germline V gives CDR1 LNHNV, CDR2 YYDKDF (reference sequence). This CDR3 comprises 14 residues. V dropped 3 bases and J dropped 0; count of bases not matched to a gene: 2. The variable domain in full, completed from reference TRBV15 and TRBJ2-7, reads DAMVIQNPRYQVTQFGKPVTLSCSQTLNHNVMYWYQQKSSQAPKLLFHYYDKDFNNEADTPDNFQSRRPNTSFCFLDIRSPGLGDTAMYLCATSSRDSSYEQYFGPGTRLTVT.

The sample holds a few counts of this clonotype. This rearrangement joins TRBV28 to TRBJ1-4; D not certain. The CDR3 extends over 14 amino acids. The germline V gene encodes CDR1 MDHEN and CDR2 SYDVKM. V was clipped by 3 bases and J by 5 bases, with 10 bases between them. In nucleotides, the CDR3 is TGTGCCAGCAGTTTCGGCAGGAGAAATGAAAAACTGTTTTTT. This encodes CASSFGRRNEKLFF.

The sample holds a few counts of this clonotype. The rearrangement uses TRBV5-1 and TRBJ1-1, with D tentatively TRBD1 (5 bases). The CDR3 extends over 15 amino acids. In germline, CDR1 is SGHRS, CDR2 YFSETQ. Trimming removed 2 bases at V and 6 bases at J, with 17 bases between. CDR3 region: CASSFSAGINAEAFF. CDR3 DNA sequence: TGCGCCAGCAGCTTCTCCGCAGGGATAAACGCTGAAGCTTTCTTT. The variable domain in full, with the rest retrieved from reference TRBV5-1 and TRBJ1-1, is KAGVTQTPRYLIKTRGQQVTLSCSPISGHRSVSWYQQTPGQGLQFLFEYFSETQRNKGNFPGRFSGRQFSNSRSEMNVSTLELGDSALYLCASSFSAGINAEAFFGQGTRLTVV.

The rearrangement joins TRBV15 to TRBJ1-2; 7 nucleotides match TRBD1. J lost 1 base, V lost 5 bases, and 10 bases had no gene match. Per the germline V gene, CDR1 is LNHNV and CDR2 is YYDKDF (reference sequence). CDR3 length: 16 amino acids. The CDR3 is CATSPTRTGFNYGYTF. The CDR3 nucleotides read TGTGCCACCAGCCCCACACGGACAGGCTTTAACTATGGCTACACCTTC. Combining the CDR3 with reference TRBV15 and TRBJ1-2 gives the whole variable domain DAMVIQNPRYQVTQFGKPVTLSCSQTLNHNVMYWYQQKSSQAPKLLFHYYDKDFNNEADTPDNFQSRRPNTSFCFLDIRSPGLGDTAMYLCATSPTRTGFNYGYTFGSGTRLTVV.

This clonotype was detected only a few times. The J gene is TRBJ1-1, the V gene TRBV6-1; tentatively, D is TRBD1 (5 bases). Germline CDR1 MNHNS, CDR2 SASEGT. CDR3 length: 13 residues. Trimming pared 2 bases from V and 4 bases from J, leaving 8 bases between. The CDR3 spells CASSEQGPTEAFF. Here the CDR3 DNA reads TGTGCCAGCAGTGAACAGGGTCCCACTGAAGCTTTCTTT.

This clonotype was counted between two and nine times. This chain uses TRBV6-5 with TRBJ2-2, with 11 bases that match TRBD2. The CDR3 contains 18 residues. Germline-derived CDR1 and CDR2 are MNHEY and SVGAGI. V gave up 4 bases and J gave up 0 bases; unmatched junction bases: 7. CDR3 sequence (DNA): TGTGCCAGCAGTTCGCGACTAGCGGGGTTAGCGAACACCGGGGAGCTGTTTTTT. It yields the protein CASSSRLAGLANTGELFF.

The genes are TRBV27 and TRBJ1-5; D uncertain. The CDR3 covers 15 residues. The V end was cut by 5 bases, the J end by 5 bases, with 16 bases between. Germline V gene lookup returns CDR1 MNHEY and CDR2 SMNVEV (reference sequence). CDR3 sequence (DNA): TGTGCCAGCAGTATGCAGGACGGTCTTTATCAGCCCCAGCATTTT. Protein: CASSMQDGLYQPQHF.

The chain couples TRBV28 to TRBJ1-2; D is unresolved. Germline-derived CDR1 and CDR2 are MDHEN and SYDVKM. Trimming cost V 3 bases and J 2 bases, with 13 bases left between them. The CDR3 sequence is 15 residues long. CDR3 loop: CASSFQASLNYGYTF. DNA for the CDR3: TGTGCCAGCAGTTTCCAGGCCAGCTTAAACTATGGCTACACCTTC.

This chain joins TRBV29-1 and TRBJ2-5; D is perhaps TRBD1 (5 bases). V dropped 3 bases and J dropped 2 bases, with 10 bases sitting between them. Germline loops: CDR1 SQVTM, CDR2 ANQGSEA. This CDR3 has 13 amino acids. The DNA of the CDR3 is TGCAGCGTTGACGGACAATTTCAAGAGACCCAGTACTTC. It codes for CSVDGQFQETQYF. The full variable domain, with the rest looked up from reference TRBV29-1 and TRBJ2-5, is SAVISQKPSRDICQRGTSLTIQCQVDSQVTMMFWYRQQPGQSLTLIATANQGSEATYESGFVIDKFPISRPNLTFSTLTVSNMSPEDSSIYLCSVDGQFQETQYFGPGTRLLVL.

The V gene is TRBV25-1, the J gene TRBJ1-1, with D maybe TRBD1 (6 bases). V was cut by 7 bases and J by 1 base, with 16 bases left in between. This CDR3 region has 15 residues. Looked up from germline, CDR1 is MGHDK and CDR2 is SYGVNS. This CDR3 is CASTPKGGANTEAFF. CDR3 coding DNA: TGTGCCAGCACCCCGAAAGGGGGGGCGAACACTGAAGCTTTCTTT.

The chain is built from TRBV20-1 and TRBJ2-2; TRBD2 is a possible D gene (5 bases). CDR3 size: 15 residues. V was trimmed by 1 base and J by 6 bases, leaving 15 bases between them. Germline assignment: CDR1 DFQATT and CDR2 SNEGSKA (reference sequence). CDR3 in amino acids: CSARGWIEGPGELFF. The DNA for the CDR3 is TGCAGTGCTAGAGGTTGGATAGAGGGTCCCGGGGAGCTGTTTTTT.

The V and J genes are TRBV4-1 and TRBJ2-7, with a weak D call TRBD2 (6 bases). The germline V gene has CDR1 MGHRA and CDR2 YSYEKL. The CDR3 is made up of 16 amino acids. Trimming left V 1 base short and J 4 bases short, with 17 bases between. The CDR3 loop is CASSQGLGGFGYEQYF. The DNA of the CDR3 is TGCGCCAGCAGCCAAGGCCTGGGGGGATTCGGATACGAGCAGTACTTC.

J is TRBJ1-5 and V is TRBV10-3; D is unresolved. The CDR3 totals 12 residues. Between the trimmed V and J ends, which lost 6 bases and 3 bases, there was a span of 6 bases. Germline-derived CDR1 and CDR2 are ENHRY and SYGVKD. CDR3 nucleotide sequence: TGTGCCATCAGGCAGGACAATCAGCCCCAGCATTTT. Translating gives CAIRQDNQPQHF.

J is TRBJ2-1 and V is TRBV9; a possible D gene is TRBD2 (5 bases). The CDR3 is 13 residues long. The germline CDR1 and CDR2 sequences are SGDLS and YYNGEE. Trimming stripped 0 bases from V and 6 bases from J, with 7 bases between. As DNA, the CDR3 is TGTGCCAGCAGCGTAGGGAGCGGCAATGAGCAGTTCTTC. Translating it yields CASSVGSGNEQFF.

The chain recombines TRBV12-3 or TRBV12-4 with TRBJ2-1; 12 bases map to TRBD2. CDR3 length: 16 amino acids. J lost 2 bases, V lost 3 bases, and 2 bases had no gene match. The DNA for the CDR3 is TGTGCCAGCAGTTTGACTAGCGGGAGTGCCTACAATGAGCAGTTCTTC. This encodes CASSLTSGSAYNEQFF.

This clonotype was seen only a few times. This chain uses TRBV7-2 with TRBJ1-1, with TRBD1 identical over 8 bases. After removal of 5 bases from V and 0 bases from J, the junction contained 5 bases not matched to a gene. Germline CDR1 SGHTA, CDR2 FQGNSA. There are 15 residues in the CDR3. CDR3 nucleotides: TGTGCCAGCAGCCTCCGACAGGGGATGAACACTGAAGCTTTCTTT. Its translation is CASSLRQGMNTEAFF.

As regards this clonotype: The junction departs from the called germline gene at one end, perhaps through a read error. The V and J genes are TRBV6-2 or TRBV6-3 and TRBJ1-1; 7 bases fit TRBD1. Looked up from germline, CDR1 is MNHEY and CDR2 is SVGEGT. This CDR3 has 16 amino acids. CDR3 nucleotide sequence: TGTGCCAGCAGTCCCTACCCGACAGGGTTGAACACTGAAGCTCTCTTT. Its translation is CASSPYPTGLNTEALF.

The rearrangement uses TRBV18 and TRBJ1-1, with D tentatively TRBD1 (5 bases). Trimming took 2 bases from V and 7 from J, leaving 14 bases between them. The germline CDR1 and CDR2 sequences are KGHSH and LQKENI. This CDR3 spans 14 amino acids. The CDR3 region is CASSPGGRENEAFF. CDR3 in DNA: TGTGCCAGCTCACCAGGCGGCAGGGAGAATGAAGCTTTCTTT.

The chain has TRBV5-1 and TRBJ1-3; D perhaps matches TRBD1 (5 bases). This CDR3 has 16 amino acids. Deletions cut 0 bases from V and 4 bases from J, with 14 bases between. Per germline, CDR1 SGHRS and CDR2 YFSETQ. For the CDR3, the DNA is TGCGCCAGCAGCTTGGACGGGGCGCGTTTCGGAAACACCATATATTTT. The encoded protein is CASSLDGARFGNTIYF.

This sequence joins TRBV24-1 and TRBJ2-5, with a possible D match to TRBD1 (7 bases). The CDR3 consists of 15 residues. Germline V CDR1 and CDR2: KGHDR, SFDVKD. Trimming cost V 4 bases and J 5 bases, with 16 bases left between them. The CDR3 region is CATSEVGRGRETQYF. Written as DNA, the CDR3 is TGTGCCACCAGTGAGGTGGGCAGGGGGAGGGAGACCCAGTACTTC.